The rows below give T cell receptor beta chains drawn from one sample of a study of cytomegalovirus exposure and HLA in healthy donors. Generated by immunoSEQ multiplex PCR, the TCRdb table keeps only in-frame clones and is missing some. The repertoire table contains 120,000 to 150,000 clones. The sample comprised PBMCs. The receptors were sampled from a young woman in good health and CMV-seronegative. Both conserved end residues are part of each CDR3. D genes are given only for firm matches.

>TRBJ2-1|TRBV25-1|.
TGTGCCAGCAGTGAATCCAATAGCAGATTGTTGTTCTTC
CASSESNSRLLFF
>TRBJ2-7|TRBV7-2|.
TGTGCCAGCAGCTTGGGACACGGGTTGACCTACGAGCAGTACTTC
CASSLGHGLTYEQYF
>TRBJ1-4|TRBV30|TRBD1
TGTGCCTGGAGTCGCAGGGGGCTTAATGAAAAACTGTTTTTT
CAWSRRGLNEKLFF
>TRBJ1-4|TRBV18|TRBD1
TGTGCCAGCTCAACATTGACAGGGCAGGTTGAAAAACTGTTTTTT
CASSTLTGQVEKLFF
>TRBJ1-3|TRBV4-3|TRBD1
TGCGCCAGCAGCCAAGAGTGGGACAGCTTAACCTCTGGAAACACCATATATTTT
CASSQEWDSLTSGNTIYF
>TRBJ1-1|TRBV5-5|.
TGTGCCAGCAGCTTGGCCAGGGTAGGCACTGAAGCTTTCTTT
CASSLARVGTEAFF
>TRBJ1-1|TRBV18|.
TGTGCCAGCTCACCGGGTGAGGACACTGAAGCTTTCTTT
CASSPGEDTEAFF
>TRBJ2-2|TRBV4-1|TRBD2
TGCGCCAGCAGCCCCCGGGTGGGGGGGATCACCGGGGAGCTGTTTTTT
CASSPRVGGITGELFF
>TRBJ2-5|TRBV7-3|TRBD2
TGTGCCAGCAGCCGAGGACTAGCGGGAGGTGGGGAGACCCAGTACTTC
CASSRGLAGGGETQYF
>TRBJ2-7|TRBV5-6|.
TGTGCCAGCAGCTTACCAACAGCTTACGAGCAGTACTTC
CASSLPTAYEQYF